What follows are 2 T cell receptor beta chains derived from one specimen sequenced in a study of T-cell reconstitution after alpha-beta-depleted transplantation in children. Construction of the TCRbeta library involved unique molecular identifiers. TCRdb reprocessed the PCR reads via MiXCR and lists one record per CDR3 protein. This repertoire shows 65,000 to 75,000 distinct CDR3 sequences, roughly 4.9% found once; its top ten account for approximately 17%. Specimen: PBMCs, mostly from graft donor cells, collected 180 days after TCRalphabeta/CD19-depleted stem cell transplant. These receptors all come from a boy under two years old who had a stem cell transplant for acute myeloid leukemia, so the T cells may come from the graft donor.

In this sample, this clonotype turned up many times. The chain couples TRBV3-1 to TRBJ2-7; D remains ambiguous. The CDR3 has 12 residues. The germline V and J ends were trimmed by 0 bases and 4 bases, with 4 bases remaining between them. Germline V CDR1 and CDR2: LGHDT, YNNKEL (reference sequence). This CDR3 reads CASSQEGYEQYV. CDR3 coding DNA: TGTGCCAGCAGCCAAGAGGGGTACGAGCAGTACGTC.

This clonotype was seen ten or more times. The gene calls are TRBV30 and TRBJ2-1, with 12 bases that match TRBD2. The CDR3 contains 13 residues. Looked up from germline, CDR1 is GTSNPN and CDR2 is SVGIG (reference sequence). J was trimmed by 8 bases and V by 6 bases; bases with no gene match: 5. The CDR3 loop is CACGLAGRDEQFF. Written as DNA, the CDR3 is TGTGCCTGTGGACTAGCGGGGAGGGATGAGCAGTTCTTC.